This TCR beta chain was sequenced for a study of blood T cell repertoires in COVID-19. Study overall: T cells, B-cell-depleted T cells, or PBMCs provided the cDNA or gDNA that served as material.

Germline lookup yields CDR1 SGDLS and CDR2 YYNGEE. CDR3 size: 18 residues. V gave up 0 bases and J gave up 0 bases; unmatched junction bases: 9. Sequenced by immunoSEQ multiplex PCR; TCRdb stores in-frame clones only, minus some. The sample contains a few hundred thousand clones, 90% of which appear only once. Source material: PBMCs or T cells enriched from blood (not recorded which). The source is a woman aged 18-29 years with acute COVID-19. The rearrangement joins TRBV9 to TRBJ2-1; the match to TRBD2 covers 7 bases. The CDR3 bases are TGTGCCAGCAGCGTAGATCCGGGGGGTGGCATCTCCTACAATGAGCAGTTCTTC. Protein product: CASSVDPGGGISYNEQFF.